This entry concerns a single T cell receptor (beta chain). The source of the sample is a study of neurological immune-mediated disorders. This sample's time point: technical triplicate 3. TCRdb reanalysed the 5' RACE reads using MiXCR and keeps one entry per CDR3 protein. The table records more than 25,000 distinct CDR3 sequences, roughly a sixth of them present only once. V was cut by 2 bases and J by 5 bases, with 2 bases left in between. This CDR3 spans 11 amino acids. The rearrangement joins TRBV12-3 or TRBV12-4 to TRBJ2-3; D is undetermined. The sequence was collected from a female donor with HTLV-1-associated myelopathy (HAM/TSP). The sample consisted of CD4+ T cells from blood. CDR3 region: CASSLLDTQYF. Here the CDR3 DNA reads TGTGCCAGCAGTTTACTAGATACGCAGTATTTT.